Detailed here is one T cell receptor beta chain. Its antigen remains unidentified. The samples comprised roughly 1-11 million cryopreserved PBMC ahead of DNA extraction. The CDR3 has 13 residues. The V gene lost 6 bases and the J gene lost 4 bases, with 10 bases spanning the gap. Germline CDR1 MNHEY, CDR2 SVGAGI. Survey-level immunoSEQ v3.0 assays were run. Per sample, sequencing targeted roughly 35,000-50,000 T-cell genomes. Produced via immunoSEQ multiplex PCR; TCRdb's table is partial and in-frame only. Of about 34,000 clones in the sample, approximately 85% were seen once. The sample comes from a study of long-term antiretroviral therapy in people with HIV. The study, taken as a whole, reports: Dominant in the repertoire at all time points were clones expanded before ART. Gathering of blood took place between the mid-2000s and the late 2010s, possibly under older ART regimens.

Sample: unsorted PBMCs, taken 2.8 years before starting antiretroviral therapy. This TCR was recovered from a woman in her 30s with HIV. The rearrangement uses TRBV6-5 and TRBJ1-5; no firm D call. This CDR3 reads CASSPLGNQPQHF. The CDR3 DNA reads as TGTGCCAGCAGCCCCCTCGGAAATCAGCCCCAGCATTTT.